The rows below give T cell receptor beta chains drawn from one sample of a study of T-cell memory formation after mild COVID-19. TCRdb re-called the 5' RACE reads with MiXCR, one entry per CDR3 protein. Of under 200,000 distinct CDR3 sequences in the sample, about 28% were seen once. Specimen: PBMCs or a T cell subset sorted from them (not recorded which). The receptor source for this set is an adult woman who had mild COVID-19 (a few samples of this study predate the infection). Cell type and time point are not known. The CDR3 runs from the conserved cysteine through the conserved F or W. D genes are given only for firm matches. The size entry is marked missing in some rows and otherwise reads once, few, many or a size class.

D	V	size	J	CDR3	DNA
NA	TRBV7-9	few	TRBJ2-7	CASSDTQGYEQYF	TGTGCCAGCAGCGACACCCAGGGGTACGAGCAGTACTTC
NA	TRBV27	few	TRBJ1-5	CASSLSGYQPQHF	TGTGCCAGCAGTTTATCGGGCTATCAGCCCCAGCATTTT
NA	TRBV27	NA	TRBJ1-1	CASSLSGRGNTEAFF	TGTGCCAGCAGTCTCTCGGGACGGGGAAACACTGAAGCTTTCTTT
NA	TRBV20-1	NA	TRBJ2-1	CSARDGREQFF	TGCAGTGCTAGAGACGGGCGTGAGCAGTTCTTC
NA	TRBV7-9	once	TRBJ1-2	CASSLGTTVYGYTF	TGTGCCAGCAGCTTGGGGACGACAGTCTATGGCTACACCTTC
NA	TRBV20-1	few	TRBJ2-7	CSAGNQQGADEQYF	TGCAGTGCTGGGAATCAACAGGGAGCGGACGAGCAGTACTTC
NA	TRBV5-6	few	TRBJ2-7	CASSLAPGWDSTYEQYF	TGTGCCAGCAGCTTGGCGCCGGGGTGGGACTCCACCTACGAGCAGTACTTC
NA	TRBV29-1	few	TRBJ2-5	CSVVFRSPGTQYF	TGCAGCGTTGTTTTCCGGTCCCCAGGGACCCAGTACTTC
TRBD2	TRBV20-1	NA	TRBJ2-7	CSGTRTSGRYTYEQYF	TGCAGCGGCACAAGAACTAGCGGGAGATATACCTACGAGCAGTACTTC
TRBD2	TRBV2	NA	TRBJ2-3	CASSPLSGLALTDTQYF	TGTGCCAGCAGTCCCCTTAGCGGGCTAGCACTCACAGATACGCAGTATTTT
TRBD2	TRBV20-1	NA	TRBJ2-7	CSAPGAGGAYEQYF	TGCAGTGCCCCGGGCGCCGGGGGGGCCTACGAGCAGTACTTC
TRBD1	TRBV12-3/TRBV12-4	NA	TRBJ1-1	CASSDSRGRAFF	TGTGCCAGCAGCGATAGCAGGGGGCGGGCTTTCTTT
TRBD1	TRBV29-1	NA	TRBJ2-7	CSVGLGQTSYEQYF	TGCAGCGTTGGTTTGGGACAGACCTCCTACGAGCAGTACTTC
NA	TRBV5-6	few	TRBJ2-4	CASSLGSNLAKNIQYF	TGTGCCAGCAGCTTGGGGTCGAATCTAGCCAAAAACATTCAGTACTTC
TRBD2	TRBV12-3/TRBV12-4	NA	TRBJ2-1	CASSTAGTSGNYNEQFF	TGTGCCAGCAGCACAGCGGGGACTAGCGGGAACTACAATGAGCAGTTCTTC
NA	TRBV19	few	TRBJ1-2	CASSPAGYGYTF	TGTGCCAGTAGTCCCGCTGGCTATGGCTACACCTTC
NA	TRBV24-1	NA	TRBJ1-1	CATSDPTFTEAFF	TGTGCCACCAGTGATCCGACTTTCACTGAAGCTTTCTTT
NA	TRBV20-1	NA	TRBJ2-3	CSATQTDRGDTQYF	TGCAGTGCTACCCAGACCGACCGTGGGGATACGCAGTATTTT
NA	TRBV24-1	few	TRBJ2-7	CATSRTGDTYEQYF	TGTGCCACCAGTCGAACAGGTGATACCTACGAGCAGTACTTC
TRBD1	TRBV25-1	NA	TRBJ2-7	CASSEGTGGAYEQYF	TGTGCCAGCAGTGAGGGGACAGGGGGCGCCTACGAGCAGTACTTC
NA	TRBV29-1	few	TRBJ1-1	CSGSSALGNTEAFF	TGCAGCGGGTCGTCTGCATTGGGGAACACTGAAGCTTTCTTT
NA	TRBV5-6	NA	TRBJ1-1	CASSSGSSTEAFF	TGTGCCAGCAGCTCCGGGAGCTCCACTGAAGCTTTCTTT
NA	TRBV7-3	NA	TRBJ2-2	CASSLMGAGELFF	TGTGCCAGCAGCTTAATGGGGGCCGGGGAGCTGTTTTTT